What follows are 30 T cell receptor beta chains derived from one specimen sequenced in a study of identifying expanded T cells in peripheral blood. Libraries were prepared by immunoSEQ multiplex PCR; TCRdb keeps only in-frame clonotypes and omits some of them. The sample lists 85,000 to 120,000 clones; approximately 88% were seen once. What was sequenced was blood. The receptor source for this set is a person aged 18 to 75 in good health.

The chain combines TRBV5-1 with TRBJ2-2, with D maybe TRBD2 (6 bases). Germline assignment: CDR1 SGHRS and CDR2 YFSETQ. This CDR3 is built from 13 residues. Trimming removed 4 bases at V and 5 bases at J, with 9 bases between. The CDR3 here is CASSTLATGELFF. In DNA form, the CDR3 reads TGCGCCAGCAGCACCCTAGCGACCGGGGAGCTGTTTTTT.

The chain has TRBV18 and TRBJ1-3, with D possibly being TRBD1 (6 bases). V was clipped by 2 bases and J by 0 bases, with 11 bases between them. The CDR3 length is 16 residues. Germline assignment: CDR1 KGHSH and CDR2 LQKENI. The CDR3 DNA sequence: TGTGCCAGCTCACCAGCGACAGGCCCCTCTGGAAACACCATATATTTT. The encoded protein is CASSPATGPSGNTIYF.

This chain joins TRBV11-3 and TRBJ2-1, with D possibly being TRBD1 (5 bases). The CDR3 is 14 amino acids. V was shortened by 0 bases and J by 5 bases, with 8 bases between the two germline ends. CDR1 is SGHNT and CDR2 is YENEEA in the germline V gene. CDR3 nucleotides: TGTGCCAGCAGCTTAGAGGCAGGGCACAATGAGCAGTTCTTC. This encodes CASSLEAGHNEQFF.

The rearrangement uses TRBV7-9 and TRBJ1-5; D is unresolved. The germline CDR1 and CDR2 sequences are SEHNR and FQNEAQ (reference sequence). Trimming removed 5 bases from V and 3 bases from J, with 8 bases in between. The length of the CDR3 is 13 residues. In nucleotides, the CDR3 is TGTGCCAGCAGCCCGGGGTACAATCAGCCCCAGCATTTT. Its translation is CASSPGYNQPQHF.

CDR3 sequence: CASSRSDRDLREQYF. The CDR3 DNA sequence: TGTGCCAGCAGCAGATCAGACAGGGACCTACGGGAGCAGTACTTC. The chain joins TRBV7-9 to TRBJ2-7; 7 nucleotides match TRBD1. Germline lookup yields CDR1 SEHNR and CDR2 FQNEAQ (reference sequence). The CDR3 has 15 amino acids. V was clipped by 5 bases and J by 7 bases; unmatched bases: 14.

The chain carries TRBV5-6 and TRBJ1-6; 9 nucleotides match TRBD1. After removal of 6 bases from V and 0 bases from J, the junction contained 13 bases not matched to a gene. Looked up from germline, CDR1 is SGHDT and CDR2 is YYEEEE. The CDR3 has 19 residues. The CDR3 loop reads CASTLRDRAIYSYNSPLHF. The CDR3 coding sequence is TGTGCCAGCACCTTAAGGGACAGGGCTATATACTCCTATAATTCACCCCTCCACTTT.

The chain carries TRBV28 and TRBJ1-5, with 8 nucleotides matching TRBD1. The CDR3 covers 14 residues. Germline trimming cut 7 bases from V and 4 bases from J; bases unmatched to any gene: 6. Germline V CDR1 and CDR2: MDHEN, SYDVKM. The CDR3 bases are TGTGCCAGCAAGACGGACAGGGAAAATCAGCCCCAGCATTTT. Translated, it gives CASKTDRENQPQHF.

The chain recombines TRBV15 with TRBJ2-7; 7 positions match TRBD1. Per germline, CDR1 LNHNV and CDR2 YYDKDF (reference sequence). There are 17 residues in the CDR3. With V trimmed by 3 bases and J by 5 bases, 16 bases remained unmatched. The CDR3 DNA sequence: TGTGCCACCAGCAGGCCTAAACAGGGGAACTGGTGGAACGAGCAGTACTTC. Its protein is CATSRPKQGNWWNEQYF.

DNA for the CDR3: TGTGCCAGCCGGACTAGCGGGGGGGCCTGGGAGACCCAGTACTTC. This codes for CASRTSGGAWETQYF. The V gene is TRBV7-9, the J gene TRBJ2-5; 15 nucleotides align to TRBD2. Unmatched junction bases numbered 6, after V lost 8 bases and J lost 5 bases. CDR3 length: 15 residues. CDR1 is SEHNR and CDR2 is FQNEAQ in the germline V gene (reference sequence).

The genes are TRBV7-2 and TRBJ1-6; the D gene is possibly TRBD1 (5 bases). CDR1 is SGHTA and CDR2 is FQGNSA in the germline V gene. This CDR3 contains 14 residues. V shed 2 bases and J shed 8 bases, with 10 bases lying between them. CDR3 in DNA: TGTGCCAGCAGCTTAAACCAGGGCCATTCACCCCTCCACTTT. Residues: CASSLNQGHSPLHF.

The CDR3 region has the DNA TGTGCCAGCAGCTTATGGGGTGGGGGCCGTAAGTTCTTC. Residues: CASSLWGGGRKFF. The chain employs TRBV7-2 and TRBJ2-1; a weak D match, TRBD1 (6 bases). The CDR3 extends over 13 amino acids. CDR1 SGHTA and CDR2 FQGNSA come from the germline V gene. V was pared by 2 bases and J by 14 bases, with 16 bases between.

CDR3 nucleotide sequence: TGTGCCAGCAGTGGCCCCAGGGGCCGTACAGATACGCAGTATTTT. Protein sequence: CASSGPRGRTDTQYF. V and J are TRBV28 and TRBJ2-3, with TRBD1 as a possible D gene (6 bases). CDR1 is MDHEN and CDR2 is SYDVKM in the germline V gene. CDR3 length: 15 residues. V was cut by 5 bases and J by 3 bases, with 15 bases left in between.

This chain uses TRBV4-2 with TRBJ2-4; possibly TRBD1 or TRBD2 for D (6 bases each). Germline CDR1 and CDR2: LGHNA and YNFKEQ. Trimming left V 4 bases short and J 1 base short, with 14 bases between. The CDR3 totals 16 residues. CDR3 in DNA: TGTGCCAGCAGCCTTCAAGGGGGGTTTGCCAAAAACATTCAGTACTTC. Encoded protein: CASSLQGGFAKNIQYF.

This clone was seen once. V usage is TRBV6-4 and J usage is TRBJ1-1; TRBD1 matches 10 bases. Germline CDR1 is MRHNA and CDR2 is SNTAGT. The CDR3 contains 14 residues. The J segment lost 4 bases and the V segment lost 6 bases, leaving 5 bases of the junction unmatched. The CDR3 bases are TGTGCCAGCAGCCCCGGGACAGGGGTCACTGAAGCTTTCTTT. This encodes CASSPGTGVTEAFF.

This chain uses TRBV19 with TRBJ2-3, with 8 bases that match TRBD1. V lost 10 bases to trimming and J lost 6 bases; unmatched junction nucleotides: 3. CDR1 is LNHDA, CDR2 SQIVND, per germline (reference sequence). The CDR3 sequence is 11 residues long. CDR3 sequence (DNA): TGTGCCACGCGACAGGGGGATACGCAGTATTTT. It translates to CATRQGDTQYF.

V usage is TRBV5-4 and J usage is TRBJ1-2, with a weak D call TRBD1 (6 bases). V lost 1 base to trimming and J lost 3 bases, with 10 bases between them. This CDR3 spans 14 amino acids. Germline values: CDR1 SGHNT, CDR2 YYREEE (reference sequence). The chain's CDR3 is CASSLSRGDYGYTF. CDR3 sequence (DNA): TGTGCCAGCAGCTTGTCCAGGGGAGACTATGGCTACACCTTC. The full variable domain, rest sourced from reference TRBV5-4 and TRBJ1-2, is ETGVTQSPTHLIKTRGQQVTLRCSSQSGHNTVSWYQQALGQGPQFIFQYYREEENGRGNFPPRFSGLQFPNYSSELNVNALELDDSALYLCASSLSRGDYGYTFGSGTRLTVV.

This CDR3 reads CSSTGTTYNEQFF. The CDR3 DNA reads TGCAGCTCAACCGGGACTACTTACAATGAGCAGTTCTTC. The chain employs TRBV29-1 and TRBJ2-1; 7 positions match TRBD2. The V gene end was trimmed by 8 bases and the J gene end by 4 bases; junction bases not matched to a gene: 8. The length of the CDR3 is 13 residues. Germline assignment: CDR1 SQVTM and CDR2 ANQGSEA.

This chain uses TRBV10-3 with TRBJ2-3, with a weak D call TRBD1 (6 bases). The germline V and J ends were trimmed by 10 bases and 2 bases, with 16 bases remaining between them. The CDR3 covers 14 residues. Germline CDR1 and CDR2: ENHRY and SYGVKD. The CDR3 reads CATVQGTDTDTQYF. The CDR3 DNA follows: TGTGCCACCGTACAGGGTACGGACACAGATACGCAGTATTTT.

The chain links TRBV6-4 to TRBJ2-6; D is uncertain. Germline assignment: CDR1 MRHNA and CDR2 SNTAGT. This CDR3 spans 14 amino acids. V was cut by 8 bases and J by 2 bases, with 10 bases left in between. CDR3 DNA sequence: TGTGCCAGCGATTCCGCTGCTGGGGCCAACGTCCTGACTTTC. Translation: CASDSAAGANVLTF.

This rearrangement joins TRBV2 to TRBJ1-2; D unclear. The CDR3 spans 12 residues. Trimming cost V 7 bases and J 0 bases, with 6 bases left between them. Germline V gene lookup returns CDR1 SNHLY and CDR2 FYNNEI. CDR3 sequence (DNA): TGTGCCAGCACAGCCTCTAACTATGGCTACACCTTC. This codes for CASTASNYGYTF.

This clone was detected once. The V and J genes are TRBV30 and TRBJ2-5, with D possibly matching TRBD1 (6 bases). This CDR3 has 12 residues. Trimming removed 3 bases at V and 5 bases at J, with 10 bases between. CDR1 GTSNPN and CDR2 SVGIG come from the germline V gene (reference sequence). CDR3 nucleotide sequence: TGTGCCTGGAGCGCCGACAGGGAGACCCAGTACTTC. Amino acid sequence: CAWSADRETQYF.

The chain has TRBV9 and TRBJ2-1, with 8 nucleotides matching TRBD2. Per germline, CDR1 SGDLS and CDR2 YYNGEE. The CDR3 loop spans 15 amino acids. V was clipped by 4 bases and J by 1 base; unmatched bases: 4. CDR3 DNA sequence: TGTGCCAGCAGCACCCGGGAGGGGTCCTACAATGAGCAGTTCTTC. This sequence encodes CASSTREGSYNEQFF.

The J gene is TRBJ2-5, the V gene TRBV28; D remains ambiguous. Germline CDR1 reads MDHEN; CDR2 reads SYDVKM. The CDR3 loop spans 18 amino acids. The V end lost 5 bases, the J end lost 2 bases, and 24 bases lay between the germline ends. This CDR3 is CASSPRPSMGLSQETQYF. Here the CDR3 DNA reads TGTGCCAGCAGTCCACGACCCTCTATGGGCCTATCTCAAGAGACCCAGTACTTC.

The CDR3 nucleotides read TGTGCCAGCAGCTTTAGGGGGCGCCTCTCTGGGGCCAACGTCCTGACTTTC. Amino acid sequence: CASSFRGRLSGANVLTF. The V gene is TRBV11-3, the J gene TRBJ2-6, with 7 nucleotides matching TRBD1. Germline V lookup: CDR1 SGHNT, CDR2 YENEEA. There are 17 residues in the CDR3. J gave up 0 bases and V 3 bases, and 5 bases lay outside the gene matches.

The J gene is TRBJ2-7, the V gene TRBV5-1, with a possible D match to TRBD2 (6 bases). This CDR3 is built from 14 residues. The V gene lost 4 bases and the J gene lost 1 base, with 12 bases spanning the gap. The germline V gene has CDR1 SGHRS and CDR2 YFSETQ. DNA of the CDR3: TGCGCCAGCAGCGGGGGAGGTAGTTCCTACGAGCAGTACTTC. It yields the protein CASSGGGSSYEQYF. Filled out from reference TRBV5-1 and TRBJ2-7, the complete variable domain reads KAGVTQTPRYLIKTRGQQVTLSCSPISGHRSVSWYQQTPGQGLQFLFEYFSETQRNKGNFPGRFSGRQFSNSRSEMNVSTLELGDSALYLCASSGGGSSYEQYFGPGTRLTVT.

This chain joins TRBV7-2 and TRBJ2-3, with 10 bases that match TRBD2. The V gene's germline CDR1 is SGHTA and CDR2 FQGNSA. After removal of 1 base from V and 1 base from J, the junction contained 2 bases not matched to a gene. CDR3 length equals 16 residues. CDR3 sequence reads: CASSLGLAGGTDTQYF. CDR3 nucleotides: TGTGCCAGCAGCTTAGGGCTAGCGGGAGGCACAGATACGCAGTATTTT.

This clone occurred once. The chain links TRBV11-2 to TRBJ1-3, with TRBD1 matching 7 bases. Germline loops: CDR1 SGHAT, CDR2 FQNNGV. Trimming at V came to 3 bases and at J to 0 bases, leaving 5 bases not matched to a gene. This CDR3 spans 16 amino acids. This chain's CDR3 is CASSFTGVFSGNTIYF. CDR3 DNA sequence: TGTGCCAGCAGCTTCACAGGGGTTTTCTCTGGAAACACCATATATTTT.

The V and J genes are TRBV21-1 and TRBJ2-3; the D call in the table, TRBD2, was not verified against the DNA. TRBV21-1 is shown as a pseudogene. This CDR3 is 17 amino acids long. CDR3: CASSKEGTSGGPYTQYF. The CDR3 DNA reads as TGTGCCAGCAGCAAAGAAGGTACTAGCGGGGGCCCATATACGCAGTATTTT.

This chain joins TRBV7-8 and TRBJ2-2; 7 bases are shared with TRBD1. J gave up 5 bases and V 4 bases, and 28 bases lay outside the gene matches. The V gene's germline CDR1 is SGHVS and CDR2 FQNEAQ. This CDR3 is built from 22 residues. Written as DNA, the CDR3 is TGTGCCAGCAGCTGGATTTTCAGGGGAGACACAAAGGGGGCACCGGGAACCGGGGAGCTGTTTTTT. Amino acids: CASSWIFRGDTKGAPGTGELFF.

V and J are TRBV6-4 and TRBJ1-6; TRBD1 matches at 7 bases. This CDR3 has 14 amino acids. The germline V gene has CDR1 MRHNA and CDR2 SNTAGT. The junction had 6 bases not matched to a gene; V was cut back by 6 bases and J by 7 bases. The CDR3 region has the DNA TGTGCCAGCAGCCGGGACAGCGAGAATTCACCCCTCCACTTT. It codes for CASSRDSENSPLHF.